These 18 T cell receptor beta chains came from one sample sequenced in a study of cytomegalovirus exposure and HLA in healthy donors. Produced via immunoSEQ multiplex PCR; TCRdb's table is partial and in-frame only. Among 120,000 or so clones listed, around nine tenths were seen once. The material sequenced was PBMCs. The origin of the receptors is a woman younger than 35 in good health and CMV-seronegative.

This chain joins TRBV30 and TRBJ2-1, with 8 nucleotides matching TRBD2. Germline assignment: CDR1 GTSNPN and CDR2 SVGIG (reference sequence). The CDR3 extends over 13 amino acids. Trimming at V came to 3 bases and at J to 8 bases, leaving 6 bases not matched to a gene. CDR3 amino acids: CAWSYGLADEQFF. In DNA form, the CDR3 reads TGTGCCTGGAGCTATGGACTAGCCGATGAGCAGTTCTTC.

This clone occurred once. CDR3 bases: TGCAGCGTTCGGGACAGGAGGAAGGGGGCGGGGGAGACCCAGTACTTC. Translating it yields CSVRDRRKGAGETQYF. This rearrangement joins TRBV29-1 to TRBJ2-5; TRBD1 agrees at 8 bases. The V gene's germline CDR1 is SQVTM and CDR2 ANQGSEA. V was clipped by 5 bases and J by 5 bases; unmatched bases: 16. The CDR3 covers 16 residues.

With regard to this clone: Other DNA sequences in this sample translate to the same CDR3. This chain links TRBV7-2 with TRBJ1-2; TRBD1 aligns across 8 bases. V shed 3 bases, J shed 3 bases, and the junction held 0 bases outside the gene matches. Germline CDR1 SGHTA, CDR2 FQGNSA. CDR3 length: 13 amino acids. CDR3 residues: CASSLDRDYGYTF. In nucleotides, the CDR3 is TGTGCCAGCAGCTTGGACAGGGACTATGGCTACACCTTC.

In this sample, this clone turned up a few times. The chain combines TRBV30 with TRBJ2-3; D not certain. CDR1 GTSNPN and CDR2 SVGIG come from the germline V gene (reference sequence). V shed 1 base and J shed 4 bases, with 6 bases lying between them. The CDR3 has 12 amino acids. This CDR3 is CAWSDSADTQYF. CDR3 bases: TGTGCCTGGAGTGATAGTGCAGATACGCAGTATTTT.

The chain uses TRBV7-6 and TRBJ2-7; D call uncertain. The CDR3 runs to 13 residues. Per the germline V gene, CDR1 is SGHVS and CDR2 is FNYEAQ. V lost 0 bases, J lost 6 bases, and 9 bases lay in between. This chain's CDR3 is CASSLARRGEQYF. The CDR3 DNA reads as TGTGCCAGCAGCTTAGCCCGCCGAGGCGAGCAGTACTTC.

V usage is TRBV6-5 and J usage is TRBJ2-3; the D is unclear. The ends were cut back, 4 bases at V and 3 bases at J, with 14 bases in the middle. CDR1 and CDR2 (germline): MNHEY, SVGAGI. The CDR3 extends over 15 amino acids. The DNA of the CDR3 is TGTGCCAGCAGTTCCCTGTCGGGTAGGACAGATACGCAGTATTTT. This encodes CASSSLSGRTDTQYF.

The chain links TRBV7-2 to TRBJ2-3; D might be TRBD2 (5 bases). The CDR3 is 16 amino acids. The germline V gene encodes CDR1 SGHTA and CDR2 FQGNSA. The V end lost 4 bases, the J end lost 4 bases, and 18 bases lay between the germline ends. CDR3 protein: CASSSYEPSRSDTQYF. DNA of the CDR3: TGTGCCAGCAGCTCCTACGAACCTAGCAGATCAGATACGCAGTATTTT. Looking up the rest from reference TRBV7-2 and TRBJ2-3 gives the full variable domain: GAGVSQSPSNKVTEKGKDVELRCDPISGHTALYWYRQSLGQGLEFLIYFQGNSAPDKSGLPSDRFSAERTGGSVSTLTIQRTQQEDSAVYLCASSSYEPSRSDTQYFGPGTRLTVL.

The chain is built from TRBV9 and TRBJ2-3; 8 positions match TRBD2. The germline gives CDR1 SGDLS, CDR2 YYNGEE. Germline trimming cut 5 bases from V and 2 bases from J; bases unmatched to any gene: 1. This CDR3 is 13 amino acids long. CDR3 residues: CASRGLVTDTQYF. The CDR3 DNA reads as TGTGCCAGCAGGGGACTAGTCACAGATACGCAGTATTTT. The entire variable domain, with the rest obtained from reference TRBV9 and TRBJ2-3, is as follows: DSGVTQTPKHLITATGQRVTLRCSPRSGDLSVYWYQQSLDQGLQFLIQYYNGEERAKGNILERFSAQQFPDLHSELNLSSLELGDSALYFCASRGLVTDTQYFGPGTRLTVL.

This chain uses TRBV11-3 with TRBJ2-1; weak D call: TRBD2 (5 bases). The CDR3 has 14 residues. Per the germline V gene, CDR1 is SGHNT and CDR2 is YENEEA. Trimming cost V 5 bases and J 0 bases, with 8 bases left between them. CDR3 in DNA: TGTGCCAGCAGCATCGAGGGCTCCTACAATGAGCAGTTCTTC. Protein sequence: CASSIEGSYNEQFF.

This clone was seen more than once but under ten times. The V and J genes are TRBV30 and TRBJ2-1; weak D call: TRBD2 (5 bases). CDR1 GTSNPN and CDR2 SVGIG come from the germline V gene (reference sequence). There are 16 residues in the CDR3. Between the trimmed V and J ends, which lost 0 bases and 0 bases, there was a span of 12 bases. In DNA form, the CDR3 reads TGTGCCTGGAGTGTACGAGCGGCCGTCTCCTACAATGAGCAGTTCTTC. It translates to CAWSVRAAVSYNEQFF.

The chain joins TRBV11-2 to TRBJ2-7; 7 bases agree with TRBD2. CDR1 and CDR2 (germline): SGHAT, FQNNGV. Losses at the gene ends were 5 bases for V and 2 bases for J; bases not matched to a gene: 9. The CDR3 contains 15 residues. Written as DNA, the CDR3 is TGTGCCAGCAGCCTCGGACTAGGAACAACCTACGAGCAGTACTTC. This codes for CASSLGLGTTYEQYF.

The V call is TRBV27, the J call TRBJ1-5; possibly TRBD1 for D (5 bases). Trimming took 2 bases from V and 0 from J, leaving 8 bases between them. CDR1 is MNHEY, CDR2 SMNVEV, per germline (reference sequence). The CDR3 is made up of 15 amino acids. CDR3 sequence reads: CASSLSGGSNQPQHF. The CDR3 DNA follows: TGTGCCAGCAGTTTAAGCGGGGGTAGCAATCAGCCCCAGCATTTT.

V is TRBV9 and J is TRBJ2-1; 7 bases align to TRBD1. Trimming at V came to 3 bases and at J to 3 bases, leaving 3 bases not matched to a gene. CDR3 length: 14 residues. The germline V gene has CDR1 SGDLS and CDR2 YYNGEE. DNA of the CDR3: TGTGCCAGCAGCGCGACAGGGCTCTACAATGAGCAGTTCTTC. It encodes CASSATGLYNEQFF.

V and J are TRBV27 and TRBJ2-3; 12 bases fit TRBD2. In germline, CDR1 is MNHEY, CDR2 SMNVEV (reference sequence). V lost 2 bases and J lost 6; bases outside the gene matches: 0. CDR3 length: 14 residues. CDR3 coding DNA: TGTGCCAGCAGTTTACTAGCGGGGGGGGATACGCAGTATTTT. Translating gives CASSLLAGGDTQYF.

This clone has just a few counts. This chain links TRBV30 with TRBJ2-5; TRBD1 matches at 11 bases. CDR1 and CDR2 (germline): GTSNPN, SVGIG (reference sequence). The CDR3 is 15 amino acids. V shed 2 bases, J shed 5 bases, and the junction held 7 bases outside the gene matches. The CDR3, as DNA: TGTGCCTGGAGTTCGGGACAGGGGGTCGGGGAGACCCAGTACTTC. Protein: CAWSSGQGVGETQYF. The whole variable domain, remainder taken from reference TRBV30 and TRBJ2-5, is SQTIHQWPATLVQPVGSPLSLECTVEGTSNPNLYWYRQAAGRGLQLLFYSVGIGQISSEVPQNLSASRPQDRQFILSSKKLLLSDSGFYLCAWSSGQGVGETQYFGPGTRLLVL.

The chain links TRBV7-3 to TRBJ2-1; 10 bases align to TRBD2. Trimming cost V 3 bases and J 5 bases; bases outside gene matches: 7. The CDR3 loop spans 16 amino acids. The germline V gene has CDR1 SGHTA and CDR2 FQGTGA. CDR3 nucleotide sequence: TGTGCCAGCAGCTTTTATCTACTAGCGGGGAACAATGAGCAGTTCTTC. This codes for CASSFYLLAGNNEQFF.

The chain uses TRBV13 and TRBJ2-5, with D perhaps TRBD2 (7 bases). This CDR3 has 15 amino acids. CDR1 PRHDT and CDR2 FYEKMQ come from the germline V gene (reference sequence). V dropped 4 bases and J dropped 2 bases, with 14 bases sitting between them. The CDR3 DNA follows: TGTGCCAGCAGCTCCCGGGGGGCCATTCAAGAGACCCAGTACTTC. It translates to CASSSRGAIQETQYF.

Only one count was recorded for this clone. The CDR3 loop is CASGEVPSSTDTQYF. Here the CDR3 DNA reads TGTGCCAGCGGGGAGGTCCCTTCTTCCACAGATACGCAGTATTTT. The J gene is TRBJ2-3, the V gene TRBV25-1; D might be TRBD2 (6 bases). V gave up 8 bases and J gave up 2 bases, with 17 bases separating them. The germline gives CDR1 MGHDK, CDR2 SYGVNS. CDR3 length: 15 residues.